This T cell receptor (beta chain) was observed in a study of technical replicates of blood from a handful of donors. Trimming took 5 bases from V and 2 from J, leaving 9 bases between them. The CDR3 has 14 residues. The germline V gene encodes CDR1 SGHTA and CDR2 FQGNSA. Using immunoSEQ multiplex PCR, the repertoire was profiled, and TCRdb retains in-frame clones only, with some absent. The table lists about 69,000 clones, approximately 88% of them singletons. The specimen sequenced was PBMCs. This TCR derives from a human donor in good health. Some clones in this sample may be carry-over from other donors' samples. This chain links TRBV7-2 with TRBJ1-4; D is undetermined. CDR3 coding DNA: TGTGCCAGCAGCCCGTTCCGTACTAATGAAAAACTGTTTTTT. It translates to CASSPFRTNEKLFF.